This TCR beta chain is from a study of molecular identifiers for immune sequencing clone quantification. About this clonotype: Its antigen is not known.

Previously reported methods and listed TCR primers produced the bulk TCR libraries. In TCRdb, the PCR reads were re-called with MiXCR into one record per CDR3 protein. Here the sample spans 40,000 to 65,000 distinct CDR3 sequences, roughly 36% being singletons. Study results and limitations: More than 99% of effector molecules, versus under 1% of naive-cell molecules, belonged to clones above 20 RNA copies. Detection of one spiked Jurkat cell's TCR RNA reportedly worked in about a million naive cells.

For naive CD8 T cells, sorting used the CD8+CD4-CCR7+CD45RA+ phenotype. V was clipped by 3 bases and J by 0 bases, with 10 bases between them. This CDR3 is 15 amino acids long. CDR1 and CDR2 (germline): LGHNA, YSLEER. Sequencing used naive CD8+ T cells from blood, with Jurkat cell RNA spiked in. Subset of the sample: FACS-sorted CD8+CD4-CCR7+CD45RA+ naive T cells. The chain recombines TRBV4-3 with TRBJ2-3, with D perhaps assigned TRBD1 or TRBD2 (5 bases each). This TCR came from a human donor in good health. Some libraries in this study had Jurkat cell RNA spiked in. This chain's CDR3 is CASSQGTSSTDTQYF. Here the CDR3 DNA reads TGCGCCAGCAGCCAGGGGACCTCTAGCACAGATACGCAGTATTTT.